Detailed here is one TCR beta chain. These data come from a study of control samples from healthy donors and cancer patients. The trim removed 4 bases at V and 3 bases at J, leaving 3 bases unmatched. This CDR3 is built from 12 residues. Germline V lookup: CDR1 GTSNPN, CDR2 SVGIG (reference sequence). Clones were sequenced by immunoSEQ multiplex PCR, and TCRdb holds only the in-frame ones, with some missing. The repertoire has roughly 27,000 clones, under 95% of them found once; the top ten carry under 15%. The chain combines TRBV30 with TRBJ2-7, with TRBD1 matching over 7 bases. The sample consisted of PBMCs. The sequence came from a man aged 45-65 years with lung cancer. The CDR3 spells CAWNRQGYEQYF. The CDR3, as DNA: TGTGCCTGGAACAGACAGGGCTACGAGCAGTACTTC.